Listed below are T cell receptor beta chains from one sample, sequenced in a study of OX40 agonist ivuxolimab in advanced cancers. Only in-frame clones appear in the TCRdb table, and some are missing; sequencing was by immunoSEQ multiplex PCR. The data hold about 54,000 clones, with roughly four fifths observed a single time. Sequencing used CD4+ or CD8+ T cells sorted from blood, obtained in a trial of the OX40 agonist ivuxolimab. These receptors were collected from an adult with an advanced solid tumor such as melanoma, head and neck, liver or kidney cancer. Both conserved end residues are part of each CDR3. D genes are given only for firm matches. Only some rows state a clone size, as once, few, many or a class for expanded clones.

TRBV11-2	TRBJ2-7	-	TRBD1	TGTGCCAGCAGTTCTCTATGGACAGGGTCGCACGAGCAGTACTTC	CASSSLWTGSHEQYF
TRBV11-2	TRBJ1-1	-	TRBD1	TGTGCCAGCAGCTTAGTTTTAGGGACAGGGGCTGAAGCTTTCTTT	CASSLVLGTGAEAFF
TRBV29-1	TRBJ1-1	-	TRBD1	TGCAGCGGTATTACAGGGGGCGCCTCGGCTTTCTTT	CSGITGGASAFF
TRBV11-2	TRBJ2-2	-	TRBD1	TGTGCCAGCAGCCTTGACAGGGACACCGGGGAGCTGTTTTTT	CASSLDRDTGELFF
TRBV19	TRBJ1-2	few	-	TGTGCCACCGAGGCAAACTCTAACTATGGCTACACCTTC	CATEANSNYGYTF
TRBV27	TRBJ1-4	-	-	TGTGCCAGCAGCCGACTTGCAACTAATGAAAAACTGTTTTTT	CASSRLATNEKLFF
TRBV2	TRBJ1-3	-	-	TGTGCCATAGATCCACTCCGCTCTGGAAACACCATATATTTT	CAIDPLRSGNTIYF
TRBV19	TRBJ2-4	-	TRBD1	TGTGCCAGTAGTAATAGCGCCGCAGGGGGCGACGGGATTCAGTACTTC	CASSNSAAGGDGIQYF
TRBV19	TRBJ1-5	medium-sized	-	TGTGCCAGTAGTACCCAACAGGCGGGGGATCAGCCCCAGCATTTT	CASSTQQAGDQPQHF
TRBV5-1	TRBJ1-3	-	TRBD1	TGCGCCAGCAGCTTGGCGACAGGGGGAGGAAACACCATATATTTT	CASSLATGGGNTIYF
TRBV5-6	TRBJ2-3	-	TRBD1	TGTGCCAGCAGTCACAAGGGACAGGTGGGGGTTACGCAGTATTTT	CASSHKGQVGVTQYF
TRBV5-1	TRBJ2-5	-	TRBD2	TGCGCCAGCAGCTTGGAGGCTAGCGGGAGTATGGAGACCCAGTACTTC	CASSLEASGSMETQYF
TRBV28	TRBJ1-3	-	-	TGTGCCAGCAGTTTGAGGGCCGGGGGCAACTCTGGAAACACCATATATTTT	CASSLRAGGNSGNTIYF
TRBV11-2	TRBJ2-3	-	-	TGTGCCAGCAGCTTGTGGGGAAGTGGGCAGTATTTT	CASSLWGSGQYF
TRBV7-8	TRBJ2-5	-	TRBD1	TGTGCCAGCAGCCCGAGGACAGGGGGCGAGACCCAGTACTTC	CASSPRTGGETQYF
TRBV18	TRBJ1-3	-	-	TGTGCCAGCTCACCATCTGGCAGGGATACGTTTGGAAACACCATATATTTT	CASSPSGRDTFGNTIYF
TRBV19	TRBJ2-4	once	-	TGTGCCAGTAGTATTGGCGGGGTGCAAAACATTCAGTACTTC	CASSIGGVQNIQYF
TRBV6-1	TRBJ1-4	-	-	TGTGCCAGCAGTGAGACAGCAACTAATGAAAAACTGTTTTTT	CASSETATNEKLFF
TRBV4-2	TRBJ1-6	-	-	TGTGCCAGCAGCCAAGTTGACAGTTCACCCCTCCACTTT	CASSQVDSSPLHF
TRBV12-2	TRBJ2-7	once	-	TGTGCAAGTCCCGGTCGGGGGTACTACGAGCAGTACTTC	CASPGRGYYEQYF
TRBV11-3	TRBJ2-3	-	-	TGTGCCAGCAGCCAGTATAGGGCGGATACGCAGTATTTT	CASSQYRADTQYF
TRBV11-2	TRBJ2-1	once	TRBD2	TGTGCCAGCAGCTTAGGTAGCGGGGCCCGCTCCTACAATGAGCAGTTCTTC	CASSLGSGARSYNEQFF
TRBV29-1	TRBJ2-3	-	-	TGCAGCGTTGAAATCTCTCGGGCAGATACGCAGTATTTT	CSVEISRADTQYF
TRBV19	TRBJ1-2	-	-	TGTGCCAGTACCAAGACAGAGTATGGCTACACCTTC	CASTKTEYGYTF
TRBV28	TRBJ1-1	-	TRBD1	TGTGCCAGCAGACGGACAGGTGAAGCTTTCTTT	CASRRTGEAFF
TRBV9	TRBJ2-1	-	TRBD2	TGTGCCAGCAGCGCCGACCTAGCGGGAGGGATCTATGAGCAGTTCTTC	CASSADLAGGIYEQFF
TRBV7-8	TRBJ2-3	once	TRBD2	TGTGCCAGCAGCACAAGGAGGGCGGGGACTACTACTAGCACAGATACGCAGTATTTT	CASSTRRAGTTTSTDTQYF
TRBV5-1	TRBJ2-5	few	-	TGCGCCAGCTCCACCGATTCGGCCCGAGAGACCCAGTACTTC	CASSTDSARETQYF
TRBV7-9	TRBJ1-1	-	-	TGTGCCAGCAGCCCTCAGATAAACACTGAAGCTTTCTTT	CASSPQINTEAFF
TRBV5-1	TRBJ2-1	few	-	TGCGCCAGCAGGCGCGGAACGAGGACAGATGAGCAGTTCTTC	CASRRGTRTDEQFF
TRBV6-5	TRBJ2-1	-	TRBD2	TGTGCCAGCACCAAAGTGGGACTAGCGGGCGGGGAGCAGTTCTTC	CASTKVGLAGGEQFF
TRBV7-6	TRBJ2-7	-	TRBD2	TGTGCCAGCAGCTTTCCCGGCGGGAGGGCGGGGGAGCAGTACTTC	CASSFPGGRAGEQYF
TRBV28	TRBJ1-4	-	-	TGTGCCAGCAGTTCAGTCATAGTTGAGGAAAAACTGTTTTTT	CASSSVIVEEKLFF
TRBV19	TRBJ2-7	-	-	TGTGCCAGTAGACAAGCGCTCTCGGAGGGCGAGCAGTACTTC	CASRQALSEGEQYF
TRBV6-6	TRBJ2-7	-	-	TGTGCCAGCAGTCGGGACAAAAACTACGAGCAGTACTTC	CASSRDKNYEQYF
TRBV27	TRBJ2-1	-	TRBD2	TGTGCCAGCAGTGAAACTCCACTAGCGGGAGGGCCCGATGAGCAGTTCTTC	CASSETPLAGGPDEQFF
TRBV7-9	TRBJ2-2	few	-	TGTGCCAGCAGCTTAGCTGGGCCCGGGGAGCTGTTTTTT	CASSLAGPGELFF
TRBV29-1	TRBJ2-7	-	-	TGCAGCGTTGTTGCGAGGTCCTACGAGCAGTACTTC	CSVVARSYEQYF
TRBV5-1	TRBJ1-1	-	-	TGCGCCAGCAGCCGGATGGGGCCTCCGGCTCCGAACACTGAAGCTTTCTTT	CASSRMGPPAPNTEAFF
TRBV6-6	TRBJ2-1	few	TRBD2	TGTGCCAGCAGTCGAGCGGGAAGCTCCTACAATGAGCAGTTCTTC	CASSRAGSSYNEQFF
TRBV19	TRBJ1-1	-	-	TGTGCCAGTAGCACAGACCTTGGGAGGACTGAAGCTTTCTTT	CASSTDLGRTEAFF
TRBV16	TRBJ2-1	few	-	TGTGCCAGCAGCCAATCGGTTTGGCGGCATTCAGACAATGAGCAGTTCTTC	CASSQSVWRHSDNEQFF
TRBV10-3	TRBJ1-6	-	-	TGTGCCATCAGTGAGTCGTCTGGGGGATTCGGGTCACCCCTCCACTTT	CAISESSGGFGSPLHF
TRBV10-1	TRBJ2-7	few	-	TGCGCCAGCAGTGACGGGGGCCGGGACGAGCAGTACTTC	CASSDGGRDEQYF
TRBV5-4	TRBJ1-2	few	TRBD1	TGTGCCAGCAGCTGGGTGACAGGGCGCTACACCTTC	CASSWVTGRYTF